Presented here are 26 T cell receptor beta chains from one specimen sequenced in a study of identical twins. TCRdb re-called the 5' RACE reads through MiXCR, storing one row per CDR3 protein. The sample includes 700,000 to 950,000 distinct CDR3 sequences, around 12% seen only once; the top ten take around 1.5%. The same sample was also studied in work on yellow fever vaccine responses in identical twins.

Sequencing used PBMCs. These receptors all stem from a woman under 30 in good health.

This clonotype was recorded a few times. The V call is TRBV24-1, the J call TRBJ2-1; TRBD1 is a possible D gene (6 bases). V was cut by 6 bases and J by 0 bases, with 14 bases left in between. This CDR3 has 16 amino acids. Germline loops: CDR1 KGHDR, CDR2 SFDVKD. In DNA, the CDR3 is TGTGCCACCAGTCTCGGAACAGGGATCTCCTACAATGAGCAGTTCTTC. This gives the protein CATSLGTGISYNEQFF.

This clonotype turned up a few times. The J gene is TRBJ2-1, the V gene TRBV11-1; 14 bases map to TRBD2. The J segment lost 6 bases and the V segment lost 4 bases, leaving 11 bases of the junction unmatched. Germline CDR1 SGHAT, CDR2 FQDESV (reference sequence). The CDR3 runs to 18 residues. CDR3 nucleotides: TGTGCCAGCAGCTCAAATCCGGGACTAGCGGGAGTGGGCAATGAGCAGTTCTTC. This gives the protein CASSSNPGLAGVGNEQFF.

The chain recombines TRBV4-1 with TRBJ2-1; 9 bases agree with TRBD2. Germline V gives CDR1 MGHRA, CDR2 YSYEKL. The CDR3 is 15 amino acids. The J segment lost 5 bases and the V segment lost 5 bases, leaving 7 bases of the junction unmatched. CDR3 coding DNA: TGCGCCAGCAGCTCAAGCGGGAGGCCCGACAATGAGCAGTTCTTC. It yields the protein CASSSSGRPDNEQFF.

This clonotype was observed many times. This sequence joins TRBV20-1 and TRBJ2-1, with 10 nucleotides matching TRBD2. This CDR3 region has 15 residues. With V trimmed by 5 bases and J by 5 bases, 9 bases remained unmatched. Germline V gene data show CDR1 as DFQATT and CDR2 as SNEGSKA (reference sequence). CDR3 DNA: TGCAGTGCTCCTCGTGCGGGGACTAGCGACAATGAGCAGTTCTTC. This sequence encodes CSAPRAGTSDNEQFF.

This clonotype was recorded at least ten times. The chain carries TRBV10-3 and TRBJ2-2; 9 positions match TRBD2. V dropped 10 bases and J dropped 4; count of bases not matched to a gene: 16. In germline, CDR1 is ENHRY, CDR2 SYGVKD. The CDR3 runs to 17 residues. The CDR3 DNA follows: TGTGCCACCGCCGACCTCGGGACTAGCCGCGGCACCGGGGAGCTGTTTTTT. Translation: CATADLGTSRGTGELFF.

V and J are TRBV4-1 and TRBJ2-7; D gene unclear. Germline loops: CDR1 MGHRA, CDR2 YSYEKL. Trimming took off 1 base at V and 0 bases at J, with 7 bases between the two ends. This CDR3 comprises 14 residues. The CDR3 loop reads CASSQVQYSYEQYF. The CDR3 nucleotides read TGCGCCAGCAGCCAAGTCCAATACTCCTACGAGCAGTACTTC.

This chain uses TRBV29-1 with TRBJ2-2; 8 bases match TRBD2. The germline V gene has CDR1 SQVTM and CDR2 ANQGSEA. CDR3 length: 14 residues. V was pared by 5 bases and J by 0 bases, with 2 bases of the junction left unmatched. CDR3 coding DNA: TGCAGCGTTCGGGGGGGACCGAACACCGGGGAGCTGTTTTTT. Protein product: CSVRGGPNTGELFF.

The sample holds a few counts of this clonotype. J is TRBJ2-7 and V is TRBV7-2; D perhaps matches TRBD2 (6 bases). This CDR3 is 16 amino acids long. V lost 5 bases and J lost 1, with 18 bases in between. The germline CDR1 and CDR2 sequences are SGHTA and FQGNSA. The chain's CDR3 is CASSRRVGWSSYEQYV. The CDR3 DNA sequence: TGTGCCAGCAGCCGGAGGGTGGGGTGGAGTTCCTACGAGCAGTACGTC.

This clonotype was recorded a few times. This chain joins TRBV3-1 and TRBJ2-5, with 8 bases identical to TRBD1. In germline, CDR1 is LGHDT, CDR2 YNNKEL (reference sequence). The CDR3 totals 16 residues. The V segment lost 3 bases and the J segment 5 bases; nucleotides outside the gene matches: 11. For the CDR3, the DNA is TGTGCCAGCAGCCATCCCGGACAGGGCCAGGGGGAGACCCAGTACTTC. Protein product: CASSHPGQGQGETQYF.

The rearrangement uses TRBV20-1 and TRBJ2-1; no clear D. The CDR3 totals 10 residues. V was clipped by 6 bases and J by 9 bases, with 9 bases between them. Germline lookup yields CDR1 DFQATT and CDR2 SNEGSKA (reference sequence). As DNA, the CDR3 is TGCAGTGCCCTCTCCGTTGAGCAGTTCTTC. Residues: CSALSVEQFF.

The CDR3: CASSHPGLEGNEQFF. CDR3 sequence (DNA): TGCGCCAGCAGCCATCCGGGACTAGAGGGCAATGAGCAGTTCTTC. The chain employs TRBV5-1 and TRBJ2-1, with 8 bases matching TRBD2. The junction had 9 bases not matched to a gene; V was cut back by 4 bases and J by 6 bases. This CDR3 comprises 15 residues. Germline values: CDR1 SGHRS, CDR2 YFSETQ.

This clonotype came up a few times. This chain uses TRBV25-1 with TRBJ2-1; 8 bases line up with TRBD1. V was pared by 3 bases and J by 6 bases, with 4 bases of the junction left unmatched. Germline lookup yields CDR1 MGHDK and CDR2 SYGVNS. The CDR3 is made up of 14 amino acids. The CDR3 loop reads CASSETGAVNEQFF. CDR3 DNA sequence: TGTGCCAGCAGTGAGACAGGGGCGGTCAATGAGCAGTTCTTC.

This chain links TRBV7-9 with TRBJ2-2, with D hard to call. The CDR3 totals 14 residues. The germline V and J ends were trimmed by 5 bases and 3 bases, with 10 bases remaining between them. CDR1 is SEHNR, CDR2 FQNEAQ, per germline (reference sequence). The CDR3 sequence is CASSLGRDTGELFF. The CDR3 bases are TGTGCCAGCAGCCTCGGACGGGACACCGGGGAGCTGTTTTTT.

V gene TRBV5-1 combines with J gene TRBJ2-1, with D perhaps TRBD1 or TRBD2 (5 bases each). The CDR3 loop spans 16 amino acids. Per the germline V gene, CDR1 is SGHRS and CDR2 is YFSETQ. V was cut by 3 bases and J by 1 base, with 14 bases left in between. The DNA of the CDR3 is TGCGCCAGCAGCTCAAATGATGGGGGTTCCTACAATGAGCAGTTCTTC. Translation gives CASSSNDGGSYNEQFF.

The chain is built from TRBV12-3 or TRBV12-4 and TRBJ2-5; D may be TRBD2 (5 bases). The CDR3 totals 18 residues. V lost 4 bases and J lost 0, with 21 bases in between. CDR3 amino acids: CASSSQLGSTGYQETQYF. The CDR3 DNA reads TGTGCCAGCAGTTCCCAGCTCGGGTCCACGGGGTACCAAGAGACCCAGTACTTC.

This clonotype has only a few counts. This chain uses TRBV9 with TRBJ1-1, with D hard to call. Trimming took off 0 bases at V and 2 bases at J, with 8 bases between the two ends. Germline CDR1 reads SGDLS; CDR2 reads YYNGEE. CDR3 length: 14 amino acids. CDR3 DNA sequence: TGTGCCAGCAGCGTAGCTTGGGGTAACACTGAAGCTTTCTTT. Its protein product is CASSVAWGNTEAFF.

A few counts support this clonotype. The chain has TRBV18 and TRBJ2-4; D is ambiguous. The germline V gene encodes CDR1 KGHSH and CDR2 LQKENI. The V end was cut by 0 bases, the J end by 6 bases, with 9 bases between. CDR3 length: 14 amino acids. The DNA of the CDR3 is TGTGCCAGCTCACCACCCAAATCGACAAACATTCAGTACTTC. The encoded protein is CASSPPKSTNIQYF. The entire variable domain, with the rest obtained from reference TRBV18 and TRBJ2-4, is as follows: NAGVMQNPRHLVRRRGQEARLRCSPMKGHSHVYWYRQLPEEGLKFMVYLQKENIIDESGMPKERFSAEFPKEGPSILRIQQVVRGDSAAYFCASSPPKSTNIQYFGAGTRLSVL.

The chain uses TRBV5-1 and TRBJ2-1; D not resolved. There are 10 residues in the CDR3. CDR1 is SGHRS, CDR2 YFSETQ, per germline. The V end lost 5 bases, the J end lost 8 bases, and 5 bases lay between the germline ends. CDR3 protein: CASRADEQFF. CDR3 DNA: TGCGCCAGCAGAGCCGATGAGCAGTTCTTC.

The table lists this clonotype with a few counts. The CDR3 nucleotides read TGCAGTGCTGGGGTCCCGGCCTACAATGAGCAGTTCTTC. This encodes CSAGVPAYNEQFF. The rearrangement links TRBV20-1 to TRBJ2-1; no reliable D call. Germline values: CDR1 DFQATT, CDR2 SNEGSKA (reference sequence). Trimming left V 5 bases short and J 2 bases short, with 10 bases between. CDR3 length: 13 amino acids.

CDR3 DNA sequence: TGTGCCAGCAGTTCAGGCCGACACCCAACTAATGAAAAACTGTTTTTT. Encoded protein: CASSSGRHPTNEKLFF. The chain recombines TRBV6-5 with TRBJ1-4; D unresolved. Trimming removed 4 bases at V and 0 bases at J, with 12 bases between. The CDR3 totals 16 residues. Germline-derived CDR1 and CDR2 are MNHEY and SVGAGI.

This clonotype turned up a few times. V usage is TRBV6-2 or TRBV6-3 and J usage is TRBJ2-7; D might be TRBD2 (6 bases). The germline V gene has CDR1 MNHEY and CDR2 SVGEGT. V lost 2 bases and J lost 3, with 11 bases in between. The CDR3 consists of 14 residues. The CDR3 bases are TGTGCCAGCAGTTACACCATGACTAGCTACGAGCAGTACTTC. The encoded protein is CASSYTMTSYEQYF.

V and J are TRBV9 and TRBJ2-7; unclear D gene. V shed 4 bases and J shed 6 bases, with 14 bases lying between them. This CDR3 has 13 amino acids. In germline, CDR1 is SGDLS, CDR2 YYNGEE. The CDR3 DNA is TGTGCCAGCAGCTCAGGACCATCGCGCGAGCAGTACTTC. Its protein product is CASSSGPSREQYF.

In its sample, this clonotype was seen a few times. The genes are TRBV6-5 and TRBJ1-1; D unclear. Germline values: CDR1 MNHEY, CDR2 SVGAGI. The length of the CDR3 is 15 residues. V lost 2 bases and J lost 0, with 10 bases in between. CDR3 coding DNA: TGTGCCAGCAGTTACATGGGCAGGATGAACACTGAAGCTTTCTTT. Protein sequence: CASSYMGRMNTEAFF.

J is TRBJ2-7 and V is TRBV15; 8 bases are shared with TRBD1. CDR1 LNHNV and CDR2 YYDKDF come from the germline V gene (reference sequence). CDR3 length: 15 amino acids. V dropped 2 bases and J dropped 0; count of bases not matched to a gene: 3. The CDR3 here is CATSRQGASSYEQYF. The DNA for the CDR3 is TGTGCCACCAGCAGACAGGGGGCTAGCTCCTACGAGCAGTACTTC.

The chain employs TRBV3-1 and TRBJ2-1; D remains ambiguous. The CDR3 spans 13 residues. V was cut by 0 bases and J by 8 bases, with 8 bases left in between. Germline CDR1 and CDR2: LGHDT and YNNKEL (reference sequence). This CDR3 reads CASSQDRAHEQFF. The CDR3 nucleotides read TGTGCCAGCAGCCAAGATAGGGCCCATGAGCAGTTCTTC.

CDR3 DNA sequence: TGTGCCAGCAGCCCCCAATTGGGACTTGTTAACACCGGGGAGCTGTTTTTT. Translation: CASSPQLGLVNTGELFF. The chain couples TRBV9 to TRBJ2-2; the D gene is possibly TRBD2 (6 bases). The CDR3 has 17 amino acids. Germline lookup yields CDR1 SGDLS and CDR2 YYNGEE. Trimming pared 4 bases from V and 2 bases from J, leaving 18 bases between.